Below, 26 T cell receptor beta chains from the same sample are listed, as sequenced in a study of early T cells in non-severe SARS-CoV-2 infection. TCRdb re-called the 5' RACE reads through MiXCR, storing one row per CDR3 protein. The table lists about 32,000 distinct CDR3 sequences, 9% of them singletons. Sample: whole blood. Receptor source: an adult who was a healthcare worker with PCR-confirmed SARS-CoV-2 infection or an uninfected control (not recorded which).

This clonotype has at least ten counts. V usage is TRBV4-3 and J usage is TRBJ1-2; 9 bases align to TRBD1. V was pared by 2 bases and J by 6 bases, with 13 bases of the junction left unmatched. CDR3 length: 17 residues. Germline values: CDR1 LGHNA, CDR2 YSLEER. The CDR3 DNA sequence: TGCGCCAGCAGCCAAACCGGGACAGGGAACCGGCTCCATGGCTACACCTTC. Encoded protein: CASSQTGTGNRLHGYTF.

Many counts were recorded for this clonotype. CDR3 DNA: TGTGCCATCAGGCCTGGGAATGAGCAGTTCTTC. Amino acid sequence: CAIRPGNEQFF. The rearrangement uses TRBV10-3 and TRBJ2-1, with D unclear. Germline CDR1 and CDR2: ENHRY and SYGVKD. V was pared by 6 bases and J by 7 bases, with 7 bases between. The CDR3 covers 11 residues.

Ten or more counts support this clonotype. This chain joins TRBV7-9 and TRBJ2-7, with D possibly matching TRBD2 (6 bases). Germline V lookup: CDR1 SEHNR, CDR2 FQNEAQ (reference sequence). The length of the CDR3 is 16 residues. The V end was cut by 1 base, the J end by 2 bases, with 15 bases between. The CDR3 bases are TGTGCCAGCAGCTTAGGAGGAGGGACGGACGCCTACGAGCAGTACTTC. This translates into CASSLGGGTDAYEQYF.

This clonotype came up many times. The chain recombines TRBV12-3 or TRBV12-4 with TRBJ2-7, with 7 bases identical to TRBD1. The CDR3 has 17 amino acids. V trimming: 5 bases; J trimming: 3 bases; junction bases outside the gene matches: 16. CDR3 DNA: TGTGCCAGCAGTCCTCGCCGACAGGGTCTAATTGTCTACGAGCAGTACTTC. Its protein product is CASSPRRQGLIVYEQYF.

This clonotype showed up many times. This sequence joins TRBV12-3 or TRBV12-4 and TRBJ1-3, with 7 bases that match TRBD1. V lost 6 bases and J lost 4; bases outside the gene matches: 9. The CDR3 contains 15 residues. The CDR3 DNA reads TGTGCCAGCAGGGAGACAGGGTCACCAGGAAACACCATATATTTT. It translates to CASRETGSPGNTIYF.

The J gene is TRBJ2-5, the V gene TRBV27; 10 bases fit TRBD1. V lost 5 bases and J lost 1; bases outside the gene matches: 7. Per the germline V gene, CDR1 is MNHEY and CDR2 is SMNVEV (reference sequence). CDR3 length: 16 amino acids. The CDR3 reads CASSPRTGGSQETQYF. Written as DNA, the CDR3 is TGTGCCAGCAGTCCTCGGACAGGGGGGTCCCAAGAGACCCAGTACTTC.

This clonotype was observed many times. The CDR3: CASSAKGSSTDTQYF. CDR3 bases: TGTGCCAGCAGTGCTAAGGGATCAAGCACAGATACGCAGTATTTT. The rearrangement joins TRBV6-6 to TRBJ2-3; the D is unclear. This CDR3 has 15 residues. V lost 5 bases and J 0 bases, leaving 12 bases between the germline ends. From germline, CDR1 is MNHNY and CDR2 SVGAGI (reference sequence).

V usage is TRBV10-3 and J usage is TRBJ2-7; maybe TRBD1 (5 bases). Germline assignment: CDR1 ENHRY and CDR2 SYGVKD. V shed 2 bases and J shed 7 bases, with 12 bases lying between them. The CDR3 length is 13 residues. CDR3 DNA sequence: TGTGCCATCAGTGAGGACAGAGCTGGTGAGCAGTACTTC. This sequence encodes CAISEDRAGEQYF.

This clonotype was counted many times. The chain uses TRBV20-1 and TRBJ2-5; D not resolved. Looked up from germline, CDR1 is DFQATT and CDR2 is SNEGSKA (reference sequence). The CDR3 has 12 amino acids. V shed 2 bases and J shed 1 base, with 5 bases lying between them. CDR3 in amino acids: CSARQTQETQYF. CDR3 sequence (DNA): TGCAGTGCTAGACAGACCCAAGAGACCCAGTACTTC.

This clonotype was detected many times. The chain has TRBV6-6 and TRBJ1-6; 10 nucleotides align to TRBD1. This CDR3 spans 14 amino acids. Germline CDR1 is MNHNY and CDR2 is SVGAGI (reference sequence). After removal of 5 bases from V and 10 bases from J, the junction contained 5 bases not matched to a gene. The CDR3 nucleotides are TGTGCCAGCAGTCTAGGACAGGGGGAGTCACCCCTCCACTTT. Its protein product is CASSLGQGESPLHF.

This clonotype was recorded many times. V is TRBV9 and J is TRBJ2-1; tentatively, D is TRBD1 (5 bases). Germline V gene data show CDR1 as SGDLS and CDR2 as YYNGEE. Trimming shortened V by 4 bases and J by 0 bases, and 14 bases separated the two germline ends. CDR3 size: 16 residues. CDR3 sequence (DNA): TGTGCCAGCAGCCTCCTGGGGCAAAGCTCCTACAATGAGCAGTTCTTC. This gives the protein CASSLLGQSSYNEQFF.

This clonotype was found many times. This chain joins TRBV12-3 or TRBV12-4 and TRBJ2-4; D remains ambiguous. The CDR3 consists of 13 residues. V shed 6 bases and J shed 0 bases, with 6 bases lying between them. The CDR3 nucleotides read TGTGCCAGCAGCGCCCTAGCCAAAAACATTCAGTACTTC. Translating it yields CASSALAKNIQYF.

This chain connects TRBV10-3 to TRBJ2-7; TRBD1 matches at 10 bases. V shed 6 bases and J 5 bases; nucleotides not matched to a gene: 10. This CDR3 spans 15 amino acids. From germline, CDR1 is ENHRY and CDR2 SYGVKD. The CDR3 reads CAISDPGQGSHEQYF. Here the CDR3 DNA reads TGTGCCATCAGCGATCCGGGACAGGGGAGCCACGAGCAGTACTTC.

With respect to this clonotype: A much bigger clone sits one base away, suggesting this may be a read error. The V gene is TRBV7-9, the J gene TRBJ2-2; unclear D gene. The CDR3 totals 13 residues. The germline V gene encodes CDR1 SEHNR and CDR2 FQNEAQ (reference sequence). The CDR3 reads CASSLLNTRELFF. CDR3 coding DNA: TGTGCCAGCAGCTTACTCAACACCAGGGAGCTGTTTTTT.

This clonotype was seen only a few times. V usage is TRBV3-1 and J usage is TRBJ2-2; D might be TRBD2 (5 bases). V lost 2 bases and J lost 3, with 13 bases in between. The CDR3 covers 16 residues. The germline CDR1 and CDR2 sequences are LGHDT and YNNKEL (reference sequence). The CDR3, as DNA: TGTGCCAGCAGCCAACGGCGGGCTGGGGACACCGGGGAGCTGTTTTTT. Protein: CASSQRRAGDTGELFF.

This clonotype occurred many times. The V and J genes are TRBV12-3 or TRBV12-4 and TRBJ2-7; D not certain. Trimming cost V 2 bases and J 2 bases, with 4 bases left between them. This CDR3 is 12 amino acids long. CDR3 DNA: TGTGCCAGCAGTTTAAGGGCCTACGAGCAGTACTTC. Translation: CASSLRAYEQYF.

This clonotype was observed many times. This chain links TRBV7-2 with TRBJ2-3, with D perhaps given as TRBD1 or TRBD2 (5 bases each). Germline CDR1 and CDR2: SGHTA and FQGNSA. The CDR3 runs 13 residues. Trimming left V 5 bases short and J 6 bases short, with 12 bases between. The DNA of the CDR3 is TGTGCCAGCAGCCGGGACCGTCCCGATACGCAGTATTTT. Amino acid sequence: CASSRDRPDTQYF. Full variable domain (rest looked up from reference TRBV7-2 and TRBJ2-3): GAGVSQSPSNKVTEKGKDVELRCDPISGHTALYWYRQSLGQGLEFLIYFQGNSAPDKSGLPSDRFSAERTGGSVSTLTIQRTQQEDSAVYLCASSRDRPDTQYFGPGTRLTVL.

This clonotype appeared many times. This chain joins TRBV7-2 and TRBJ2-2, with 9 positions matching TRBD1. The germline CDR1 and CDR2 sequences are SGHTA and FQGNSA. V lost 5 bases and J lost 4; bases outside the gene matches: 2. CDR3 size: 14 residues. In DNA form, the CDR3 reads TGTGCCAGCAGCAAGACAGGGGGCACCGGGGAGCTGTTTTTT. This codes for CASSKTGGTGELFF.

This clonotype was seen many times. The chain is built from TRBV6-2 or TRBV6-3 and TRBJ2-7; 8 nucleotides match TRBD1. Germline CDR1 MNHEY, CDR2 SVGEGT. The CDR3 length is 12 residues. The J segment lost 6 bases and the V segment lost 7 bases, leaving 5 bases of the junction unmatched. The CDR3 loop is CASTLTGAEQYF. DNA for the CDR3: TGTGCCAGCACCCTGACAGGGGCCGAGCAGTACTTC.

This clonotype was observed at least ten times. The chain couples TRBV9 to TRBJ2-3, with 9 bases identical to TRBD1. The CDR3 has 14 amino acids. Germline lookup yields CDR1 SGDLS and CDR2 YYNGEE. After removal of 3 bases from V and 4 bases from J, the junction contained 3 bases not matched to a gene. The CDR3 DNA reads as TGTGCCAGCAGCGCAGGACAGGGGCCAGATACGCAGTATTTT. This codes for CASSAGQGPDTQYF.

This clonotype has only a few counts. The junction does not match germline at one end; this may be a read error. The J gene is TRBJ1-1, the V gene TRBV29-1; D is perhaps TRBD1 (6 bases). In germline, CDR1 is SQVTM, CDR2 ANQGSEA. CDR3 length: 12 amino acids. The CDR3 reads CSGESGATEAFF. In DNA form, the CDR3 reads TGCAGCGGTGAATCAGGGGCCACTGAAGCTTTCTTT.

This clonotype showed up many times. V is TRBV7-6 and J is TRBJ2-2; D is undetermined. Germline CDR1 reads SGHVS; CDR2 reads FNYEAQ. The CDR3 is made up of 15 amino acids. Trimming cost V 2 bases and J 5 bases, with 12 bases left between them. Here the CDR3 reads CASSLTRLGTGELFF. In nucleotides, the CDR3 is TGTGCCAGCAGCTTAACCAGGTTAGGGACCGGGGAGCTGTTTTTT.

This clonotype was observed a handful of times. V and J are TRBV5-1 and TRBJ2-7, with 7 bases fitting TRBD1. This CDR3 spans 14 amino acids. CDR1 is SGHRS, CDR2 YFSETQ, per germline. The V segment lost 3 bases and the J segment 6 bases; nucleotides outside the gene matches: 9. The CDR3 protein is CASSSENRGGEQYF. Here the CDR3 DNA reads TGCGCCAGCAGCTCGGAAAACAGGGGTGGCGAGCAGTACTTC.

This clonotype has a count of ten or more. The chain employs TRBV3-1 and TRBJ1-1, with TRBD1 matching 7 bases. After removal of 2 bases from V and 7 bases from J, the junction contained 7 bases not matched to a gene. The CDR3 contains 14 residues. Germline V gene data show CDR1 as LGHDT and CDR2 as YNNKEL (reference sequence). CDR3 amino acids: CASSQLPSGGEAFF. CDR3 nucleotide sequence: TGTGCCAGCAGCCAACTTCCTTCAGGGGGTGAAGCTTTCTTT.

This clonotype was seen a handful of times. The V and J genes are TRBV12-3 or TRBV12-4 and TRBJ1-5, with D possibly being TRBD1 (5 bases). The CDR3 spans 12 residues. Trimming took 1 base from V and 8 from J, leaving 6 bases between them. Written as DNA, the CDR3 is TGTGCCAGCAGTTTAGAGGACAAGCCCCAGCATTTT. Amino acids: CASSLEDKPQHF.

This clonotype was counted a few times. The CDR3 DNA is TGTGCCAGCAGCGGATATGACAGGGGTTTCGGAAACACCATATATTTT. It yields the protein CASSGYDRGFGNTIYF. This sequence joins TRBV7-2 and TRBJ1-3, with 8 bases identical to TRBD1. The length of the CDR3 is 16 residues. V was clipped by 5 bases and J by 4 bases; unmatched bases: 10. The germline gives CDR1 SGHTA, CDR2 FQGNSA.